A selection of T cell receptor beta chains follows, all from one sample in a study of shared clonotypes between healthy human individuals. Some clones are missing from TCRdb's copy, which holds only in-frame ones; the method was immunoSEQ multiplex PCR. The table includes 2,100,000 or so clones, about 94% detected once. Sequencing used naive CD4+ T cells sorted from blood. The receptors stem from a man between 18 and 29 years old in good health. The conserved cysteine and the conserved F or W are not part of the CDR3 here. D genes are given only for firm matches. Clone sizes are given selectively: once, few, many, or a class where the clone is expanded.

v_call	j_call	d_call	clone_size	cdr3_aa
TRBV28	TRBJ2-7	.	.	ASSFRPYSYEQY
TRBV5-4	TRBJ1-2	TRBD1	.	ASSRGQGNYGYT
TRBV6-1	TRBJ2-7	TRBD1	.	ASSVNRGYEQY
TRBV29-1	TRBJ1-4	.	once	SVTGTVNEKLF
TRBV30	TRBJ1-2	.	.	AWRSGGLVSGYT
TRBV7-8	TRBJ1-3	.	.	ASSSTGLGNTIY
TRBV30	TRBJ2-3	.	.	AWKVEGRTDTQY
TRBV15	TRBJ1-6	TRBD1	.	ATSRDRTGRNSPLH
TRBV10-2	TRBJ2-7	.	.	ASSGPGVNPSYEQY
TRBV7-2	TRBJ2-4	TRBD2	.	ASSLTAVGRGESIQY
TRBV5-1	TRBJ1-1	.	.	ASSLGRGAGDTEAF
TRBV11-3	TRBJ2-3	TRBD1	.	ASSPGQGAEDTQY
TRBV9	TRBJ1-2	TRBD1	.	ASSADREARRLGYT
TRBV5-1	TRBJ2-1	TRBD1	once	ASSSWDRRYNEQF
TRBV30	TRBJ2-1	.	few	AWSDHGMGF
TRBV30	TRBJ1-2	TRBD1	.	AWSIGTVMVGYT
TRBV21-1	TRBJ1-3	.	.	ASSNRGTSGNTIY
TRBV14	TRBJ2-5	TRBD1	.	ASTSTKGGRETQY
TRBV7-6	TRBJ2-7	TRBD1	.	ASSPSRDRGYEQY
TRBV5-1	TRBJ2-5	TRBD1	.	ASSLAGTVYQETQY
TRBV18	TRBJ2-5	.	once	ASSPRTEETQY
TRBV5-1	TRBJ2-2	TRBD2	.	ASSLAGSGTGELF
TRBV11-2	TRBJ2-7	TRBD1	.	ASSTRGQTKSYEQY
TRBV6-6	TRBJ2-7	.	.	ASRSGDAYEQY
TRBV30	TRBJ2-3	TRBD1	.	AWSPGRQGSDTQY
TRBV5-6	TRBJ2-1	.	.	ASSLIISYEQF
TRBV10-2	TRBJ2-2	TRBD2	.	ASSDGGELF
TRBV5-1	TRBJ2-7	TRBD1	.	ASGEGGTYEQY
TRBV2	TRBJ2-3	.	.	ASRGDLTDTQY
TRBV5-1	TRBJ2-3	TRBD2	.	ASSPRTSGSSGDTQY
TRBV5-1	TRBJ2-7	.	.	ASRAAGYEQY
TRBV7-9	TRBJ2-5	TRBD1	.	ASSPLTGGVETQY
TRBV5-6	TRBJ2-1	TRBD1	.	ASSLSGQGTYNEQF
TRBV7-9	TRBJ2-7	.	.	ASSFGGASYEQY
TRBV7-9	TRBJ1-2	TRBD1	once	ATLNRGNGYT
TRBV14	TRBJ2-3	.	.	ASSYYQDTQY
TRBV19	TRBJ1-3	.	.	ASSMTGSGNTIY
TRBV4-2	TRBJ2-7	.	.	ASSQGGGFGDPTYEQY
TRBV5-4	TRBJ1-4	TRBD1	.	ASSLDGTGGAGEKLF
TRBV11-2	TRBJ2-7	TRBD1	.	ASCRGQGGYEQY
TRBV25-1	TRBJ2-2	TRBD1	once	ASRTGQGRSGGELF
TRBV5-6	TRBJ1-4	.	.	ASTIKGVGEKLF
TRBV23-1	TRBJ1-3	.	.	ASSRGVSGNTIY
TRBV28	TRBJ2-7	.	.	ASSLWVGTGPEQY
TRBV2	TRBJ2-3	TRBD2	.	ASSVNSGGPDTQY
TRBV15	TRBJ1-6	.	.	ATSRDRIILNSPLH
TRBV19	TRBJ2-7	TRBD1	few	ASSIGQGAYEQY
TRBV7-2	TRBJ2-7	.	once	ASSVSYEQY
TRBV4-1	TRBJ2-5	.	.	ASSPRTGGETQY
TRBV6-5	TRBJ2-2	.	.	ASSRQKHTGELF
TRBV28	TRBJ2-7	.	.	ASSFGPFPVEQY
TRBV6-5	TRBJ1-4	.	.	ASRGRQDFFEKLF
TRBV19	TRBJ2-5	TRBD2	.	ASSGGLAGETQY
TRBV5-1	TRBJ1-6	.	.	ASSLTGTDSGNSPLH
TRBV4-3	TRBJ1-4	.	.	ASSQDTRAREKLF
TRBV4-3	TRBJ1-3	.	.	ASSQVRDGNTIY
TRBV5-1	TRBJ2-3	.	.	ASTLVGGTTDTQY
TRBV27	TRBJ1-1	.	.	ASRGLGANTEAF
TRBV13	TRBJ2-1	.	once	ASSLKGEQF
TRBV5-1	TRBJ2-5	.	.	ASSLGAEETQY